This TCR beta chain was sequenced during a study of CD8+ T cells in alopecia areata. Study conclusions and caveats: Association of baseline CD8+ expansion with response is uncertain owing to one nonresponder.

cDNA serving as the sequencing template came from extracted, reverse transcribed RNA. Generated by immunoSEQ multiplex PCR, the TCRdb table keeps only in-frame clones and is missing some. The sample shows over 100,000 clones, approximately 54% of them seen only once. The ends were cut back, 0 bases at V and 2 bases at J, with 5 bases in the middle. This CDR3 has 13 residues. The germline V gene has CDR1 PRHDT and CDR2 FYEKMQ (reference sequence). Sample treatment: oral pan-JAK inhibitor, 5-10 mg twice daily. A note on this clone: The antigen remains unidentified. Within the sample, other DNA sequences also encode this same CDR3.

The sequencing here drew on CD8+ T cells sorted from blood, taken at week 24, from a patient treated with tofacitinib. The clonotype was recovered from a human donor with alopecia areata. V gene TRBV13 combines with J gene TRBJ2-7, with no clear D. The CDR3: CASSLGRTYEQYF. The CDR3 nucleotides are TGTGCCAGCAGCTTAGGCCGAACCTACGAGCAGTACTTC.